These 18 T cell receptor beta chains share one sample of origin, sequenced in a study of vaccination effects on CD4 cells after COVID-19. Their cognate antigens are unknown. Antigen-specific CD4+ T cells were first expanded with viral peptide pools by the ViraFEST assay and only then sequenced. Subsequent to a culture period of 10 days, CD4+ T cells were isolated. Prior SARS-CoV-2 infection was absent in the vaccine recipients, as shown by negative nucleocapsid antibodies. The data were produced by immunoSEQ multiplex PCR, yet TCRdb's version contains in-frame clones alone and is incomplete. The sample consists of some 22,000 clones, roughly four fifths of them appearing once. This material consisted of CD4+ T cells from PBMCs cultured with HCoV-NL63 spike peptides, taken before COVID-19 vaccination. These receptors were obtained from a human donor who received a COVID-19 vaccine.

V usage is TRBV2 and J usage is TRBJ2-4; D remains ambiguous. This CDR3 spans 14 amino acids. CDR1 is SNHLY, CDR2 FYNNEI, per germline. The V gene lost 2 bases and the J gene lost 0 bases, with 5 bases spanning the gap. This CDR3 is CASSEQLAKNIQYF. CDR3 DNA: TGTGCCAGCAGTGAACAGTTAGCCAAAAACATTCAGTACTTC.

This chain joins TRBV6-6 and TRBJ1-1; D possibly corresponds to TRBD1 (5 bases). Germline V gives CDR1 MNHNY, CDR2 SVGAGI (reference sequence). There are 15 residues in the CDR3. Trimming shortened V by 4 bases and J by 0 bases, and 12 bases separated the two germline ends. The CDR3 nucleotides read TGTGCCAGCAGTTCCCCGACAGATATGAACACTGAAGCTTTCTTT. As protein: CASSSPTDMNTEAFF.

The chain employs TRBV30 and TRBJ1-3; D not certain. V was shortened by 3 bases and J by 0 bases, with 9 bases between the two germline ends. Germline assignment: CDR1 GTSNPN and CDR2 SVGIG (reference sequence). The CDR3 is made up of 14 amino acids. CDR3 coding DNA: TGTGCCTGGAGGACCCTGGCCTCTGGAAACACCATATATTTT. Its protein product is CAWRTLASGNTIYF.

J is TRBJ1-2 and V is TRBV6-5; TRBD1 might be the D (6 bases). V was clipped by 10 bases and J by 8 bases, with 23 bases between them. Germline CDR1 and CDR2: MNHEY and SVGAGI. The CDR3 contains 14 residues. In nucleotides, the CDR3 is TGTGCCACCCAAACCCACAGGGAGGCGGAAGGCTACACCTTC. Residues: CATQTHREAEGYTF.

The V and J genes are TRBV19 and TRBJ1-5; possible D gene TRBD1, 5 bases. This CDR3 is 16 amino acids long. From germline, CDR1 is LNHDA and CDR2 SQIVND (reference sequence). Trimming removed 7 bases at V and 6 bases at J, with 22 bases between. Here the CDR3 reads CASIMRGVGESQPQHF. CDR3 DNA: TGTGCCAGTATCATGAGGGGAGTGGGGGAAAGTCAGCCCCAGCATTTT.

The chain links TRBV3-1 (or the pseudogene TRBV3-2) to TRBJ2-1; 9 nucleotides line up with TRBD2. This CDR3 is built from 14 residues. Germline V gene lookup returns CDR1 LGHDT and CDR2 YNNKEL (reference sequence). Losses at the gene ends were 3 bases for V and 3 bases for J; bases not matched to a gene: 0. CDR3 region: CASSQTSGYNEQFF. CDR3 nucleotides: TGTGCCAGCAGCCAGACTAGCGGCTACAATGAGCAGTTCTTC.

This sequence joins TRBV6-1 and TRBJ1-5; no clear D gene. V was clipped by 2 bases and J by 3 bases, with 5 bases between them. Germline lookup yields CDR1 MNHNS and CDR2 SASEGT. This CDR3 is 13 amino acids long. The CDR3 nucleotides read TGTGCCAGCAGTGAACGGGCCAATCAGCCCCAGCATTTT. Its protein product is CASSERANQPQHF.

This clone occurred a few times. The rearrangement links TRBV4-2 to TRBJ1-3, with D uncertain. CDR3 length: 15 residues. V lost 3 bases and J 8 bases, leaving 17 bases between the germline ends. CDR1 is LGHNA, CDR2 YNFKEQ, per germline. The CDR3 reads CASSHPRGLLDTIYF. CDR3 coding DNA: TGTGCCAGCAGCCATCCAAGAGGACTGTTGGACACCATATATTTT.

V is TRBV28 and J is TRBJ1-1, with 8 bases matching TRBD1. The CDR3 covers 17 residues. J was trimmed by 4 bases and V by 6 bases; bases with no gene match: 16. CDR1 and CDR2 from the germline V gene are MDHEN and SYDVKM. The chain's CDR3 is CASRTKFRDRNPTEAFF. The CDR3 DNA follows: TGTGCCAGCAGGACCAAATTCCGGGACAGGAATCCCACTGAAGCTTTCTTT.

The chain recombines TRBV10-3 with TRBJ2-3; 10 positions match TRBD2. Germline trimming cut 0 bases from V and 2 bases from J; bases unmatched to any gene: 5. Germline CDR1 is ENHRY and CDR2 is SYGVKD. The CDR3 extends over 17 amino acids. CDR3 nucleotides: TGTGCCATCAGTGAGTCCTCCACTAGCGGGATCACAGATACGCAGTATTTT. Translating it yields CAISESSTSGITDTQYF.

The chain links TRBV6-4 to TRBJ2-3; 8 bases align to TRBD2. This CDR3 has 15 residues. V gave up 0 bases and J gave up 1 base; unmatched junction bases: 0. CDR1 MRHNA and CDR2 SNTAGT come from the germline V gene. DNA of the CDR3: TGTGCCAGCAGTGACTCTAGCGGGGGCACAGATACGCAGTATTTT. This translates into CASSDSSGGTDTQYF.

V usage is TRBV2 and J usage is TRBJ2-3; TRBD1 matches 8 bases. Germline lookup yields CDR1 SNHLY and CDR2 FYNNEI. The CDR3 has 13 amino acids. The V and J ends lost 9 bases and 7 bases, in that order; junction bases with no gene match: 9. The CDR3 spells CASNRQGRNTQYF. The CDR3 DNA reads TGTGCCAGTAACAGACAGGGGCGAAATACGCAGTATTTT.

V and J are TRBV20-1 and TRBJ1-1, with no clear D. Germline-derived CDR1 and CDR2 are DFQATT and SNEGSKA (reference sequence). The CDR3 has 11 amino acids. Trimming pared 5 bases from V and 1 base from J, leaving 5 bases between. The chain's CDR3 is CSARGNTEAFF. The DNA of the CDR3 is TGCAGTGCTCGAGGGAACACTGAAGCTTTCTTT.

This chain uses TRBV4-2 with TRBJ2-3; TRBD2 might be the D (5 bases). Germline assignment: CDR1 LGHNA and CDR2 YNFKEQ. V was trimmed by 4 bases and J by 2 bases, leaving 13 bases between them. The CDR3 extends over 15 amino acids. The CDR3: CASSPRDGITDTQYF. The CDR3 DNA reads as TGTGCCAGCAGCCCCCGGGATGGGATCACAGATACGCAGTATTTT.

The V call is TRBV20-1, the J call TRBJ1-1, with 8 bases that match TRBD1. Per the germline V gene, CDR1 is DFQATT and CDR2 is SNEGSKA (reference sequence). With V trimmed by 3 bases and J by 1 base, 4 bases remained unmatched. CDR3 length: 14 residues. The CDR3 protein is CSASGQGENTEAFF. CDR3 DNA sequence: TGCAGTGCTAGTGGACAGGGTGAGAACACTGAAGCTTTCTTT.

This rearrangement joins TRBV12-3 or TRBV12-4 to TRBJ1-1; tentative D call: TRBD1 (5 bases). V was clipped by 6 bases and J by 3 bases, with 11 bases between them. The CDR3 is made up of 13 amino acids. The CDR3 DNA reads TGTGCCAGCAGAAGGACAAGGTACACTGAAGCTTTCTTT. It yields the protein CASRRTRYTEAFF.

Only a few counts were recorded for this clone. The rearrangement links TRBV7-9 to TRBJ1-6, with D perhaps TRBD1 (5 bases). The V end was cut by 5 bases, the J end by 5 bases, with 13 bases between. The CDR3 totals 15 residues. From germline, CDR1 is SEHNR and CDR2 FQNEAQ (reference sequence). The CDR3 DNA sequence: TGTGCCAGCAGCGTTGCCGGGACGGATAATTCACCCCTCCACTTT. This translates into CASSVAGTDNSPLHF.

CDR3 DNA: TGCGCCAGCAGCCCCTTGACAGGAGGAAATTCACCCCTCCACTTT. It is translated as CASSPLTGGNSPLHF. The chain is built from TRBV5-1 and TRBJ1-6; maybe TRBD1 (6 bases). Germline CDR1 SGHRS, CDR2 YFSETQ. This CDR3 comprises 15 residues. Trimming pared 4 bases from V and 7 bases from J, leaving 15 bases between.